The source of this T cell receptor (beta chain) is a study of Ad26.COV2.S vaccination and SARS-CoV-2 variants. Some clones are missing from TCRdb's copy, which holds only in-frame ones; the method was immunoSEQ multiplex PCR. The sample records 300,000 to 500,000 clones, roughly nine tenths being singletons. Trimming removed 3 bases at V and 2 bases at J, with 7 bases between. The CDR3 runs 13 residues. As concerns this clone: Different DNA sequences within this sample yield the same CDR3.

Described treatment: roughly 20 received Ad26.COV2.S at low or high dose, single or two shots; roughly 5 received placebo; per-sample allocation not given. Collection of the samples took place on day 63 after the first injection of vaccine or placebo. Expressing Wuhan-strain SARS-CoV-2 spike, an Ad26 vector served as the vaccine. The receptor comes from a person between 18 and 59 years old who received the Ad26.COV2.S COVID-19 vaccine or a placebo. Material: peripheral blood, obtained in a trial of Ad26.COV2.S vaccine versus placebo. The chain couples TRBV12-3 or TRBV12-4 to TRBJ1-2; D is unresolved. CDR3 bases: TGTGCCAGCAGTTTGAAAGGGAACTATGGCTACACCTTC. Amino acid sequence: CASSLKGNYGYTF.